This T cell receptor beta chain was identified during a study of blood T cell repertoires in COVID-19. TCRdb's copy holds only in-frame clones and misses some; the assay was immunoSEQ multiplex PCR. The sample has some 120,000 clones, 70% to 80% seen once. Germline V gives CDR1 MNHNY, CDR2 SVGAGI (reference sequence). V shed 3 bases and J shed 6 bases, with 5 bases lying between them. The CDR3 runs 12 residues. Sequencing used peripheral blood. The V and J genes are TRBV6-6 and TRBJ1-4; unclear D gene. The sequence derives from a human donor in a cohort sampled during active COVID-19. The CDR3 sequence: CASSYKYEKLFF. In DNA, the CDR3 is TGTGCCAGCAGTTATAAATATGAAAAACTGTTTTTT.